This is a list of T cell receptor beta chains from one sample in a study of metastatic and nonmetastatic thyroid tumors. With MiXCR, TCRdb called clones anew from the PCR reads. The data hold over 20,000 clones, with 15% to 19% observed a single time. Material for sequencing was blood. The source of these receptors is a female donor with papillary thyroid cancer or a benign thyroid nodule (not recorded which). Some clones in this sample may be carry-over from other donors' samples. The CDR3 runs from the conserved cysteine through the conserved F or W. The D gene is left open where the match is weak. The size of a clone is reported for some rows only, either as once, few or many, or as a class for expanded clones.

d_gene	v_gene	abundance	j_gene	CDR3aa	CDR3nt
.	TRBV7-8	.	TRBJ1-5	CASSPNNNQPHHF	TGTGCCAGTAGCCCAAACAATAATCAGCCCCATCATTTT
.	TRBV19	.	TRBJ2-2	CASSITIGGWELFF	TGTGCCAGTAGTATCACTATCGGTGGCTGGGAGCTGTTTTTT
.	TRBV28	.	TRBJ1-2	CASGGRIIGYTF	TGTGCCAGTGGGGGGCGCATTATTGGCTACACCTTC
.	TRBV4-2	many	TRBJ2-5	CASSQTQETQYF	TGTGCCAGCAGCCAGACACAGGAGACCCAGTACTTC
.	TRBV19	many	TRBJ2-6	CASSMRDGANVLTF	TGTGCCAGTAGTATGAGGGATGGGGCCAACGTCCTGACTTTC
.	TRBV7-6	many	TRBJ2-2	CASSLAAGAGELFF	TGTGCCAGCAGCTTAGCAGCGGGTGCCGGGGAGCTGTTTTTT
.	TRBV3-1	few	TRBJ1-1	CASSQGLVNTEAFF	TGTGCCAGCAGCCAAGGGTTAGTGAACACTGAAGCTTTCTTT
TRBD1	TRBV2	.	TRBJ2-7	CASRRGDRGDEQYF	TGTGCCAGCAGAAGGGGTGACAGGGGGGACGAGCAGTACTTC
.	TRBV3-1	many	TRBJ1-1	CASSQGMEAFF	TGTGCCAGCAGCCAAGGGATGGAAGCTTTCTTT
.	TRBV20-1	many	TRBJ1-6	CSARKLTVAYNSPLHF	TGCAGTGCTAGGAAACTGACAGTAGCCTATAATTCACCCCTCCACTTT
.	TRBV5-1	many	TRBJ1-1	CASSRAGANTEAFF	TGCGCCAGCAGCCGGGCAGGGGCGAACACTGAAGCTTTCTTT
.	TRBV7-6	.	TRBJ2-7	CASSGDNSYEQYF	TGTGCCAGCAGCGGGGACAACTCCTACGAGCAGTACTTC
TRBD1	TRBV3-1	.	TRBJ1-6	CASRDRNSPLHF	TGTGCCAGCAGGGACAGGAATTCACCCCTCCACTTT
TRBD2	TRBV20-1	few	TRBJ2-1	CSASRAGAAYNEQFF	TGCAGTGCTAGCCGAGCGGGAGCCGCCTACAATGAGCAGTTCTTC
.	TRBV10-1	many	TRBJ2-3	CASSESRDGLTQYF	TGCGCCAGCAGTGAGTCCCGGGACGGTCTTACGCAGTATTTT
.	TRBV4-3	.	TRBJ1-5	CASSQDLEENQPQHF	TGCGCCAGCAGCCAAGATTTGGAGGAAAATCAGCCCCAGCATTTT
.	TRBV10-2	many	TRBJ2-1	CASGRRNNEQFF	TGCGCCTCCGGGCGAAGGAACAATGAGCAGTTCTTC
TRBD2	TRBV14	medium-sized	TRBJ2-1	CASSPGLAGLRSYNEQFF	TGTGCCAGCAGCCCGGGACTAGCGGGACTAAGATCCTACAATGAGCAGTTCTTC
.	TRBV6-5	.	TRBJ2-7	CASSYSTGEQYF	TGTGCCAGCAGTTACTCGACGGGCGAGCAGTACTTC
.	TRBV5-1	many	TRBJ2-1	CASSPKSGNAENEQFF	TGCGCCAGCAGCCCTAAATCGGGGAATGCCGAGAATGAGCAGTTCTTC
TRBD1	TRBV9	many	TRBJ2-3	CASSPQQGSDTQYF	TGTGCCAGCAGCCCCCAACAGGGGTCAGATACGCAGTATTTT
.	TRBV30	.	TRBJ1-1	CAWSPVNTEAFF	TGTGCCTGGAGTCCCGTGAACACTGAAGCTTTCTTT
.	TRBV5-1	.	TRBJ2-2	CASRASGLPWELFF	TGCGCCAGCAGAGCGTCAGGGCTTCCCTGGGAGCTGTTTTTT
TRBD1	TRBV20-1	.	TRBJ1-5	CGAPVQGVNQPQHF	TGCGGTGCGCCGGTACAGGGGGTGAATCAGCCCCAGCATTTT
TRBD1	TRBV2	many	TRBJ2-5	CASSTTGSQETQYF	TGTGCCAGCAGTACGACAGGGAGCCAAGAGACCCAGTACTTC
.	TRBV13	.	TRBJ2-3	CASSLGACVTTDTQYF	TGTGCCAGCAGCTTAGGAGCGTGTGTTACCACAGATACGCAGTATTTT
.	TRBV18	many	TRBJ1-4	CASSPMGMVHEKLFF	TGTGCCAGCTCACCAATGGGGATGGTACATGAAAAACTGTTTTTT
.	TRBV18	many	TRBJ1-6	CASSPRTDSPLHF	TGTGCCAGCTCACCTCGGACGGATTCACCCCTCCACTTT